The next 26 T cell receptor beta chains were all read from a single sample in a study of identical twins. TCRdb itself ran the 5' RACE reads through MiXCR, one entry per CDR3 protein. The sample has 300,000 or so distinct CDR3 sequences; 8% to 9.5% are singletons. The same data also went into a second study, on yellow fever vaccine responses in identical twins.

Sequenced: CD8+ T cells sorted from blood. These TCRs come from a woman in her late teens or twenties in good health.

The sample holds many counts of this clonotype. The genes are TRBV5-6 and TRBJ2-7, with TRBD2 as a possible D gene (7 bases). CDR3 length equals 13 residues. Trimming shortened V by 3 bases and J by 4 bases, and 11 bases separated the two germline ends. From germline, CDR1 is SGHDT and CDR2 YYEEEE. The CDR3 DNA is TGTGCCAGCAGCTCCCGGGGGGCGTACGAGCAGTACTTC. Protein: CASSSRGAYEQYF.

This clonotype was seen more than once but under ten times. The chain links TRBV4-3 to TRBJ2-1; 9 positions agree with TRBD1. V was pared by 0 bases and J by 4 bases, with 7 bases of the junction left unmatched. The CDR3 extends over 17 amino acids. Germline-derived CDR1 and CDR2 are LGHNA and YSLEER. In DNA form, the CDR3 reads TGCGCCAGCAGCCAAGATGACCGGGACAGGGTATACAATGAGCAGTTCTTC. This translates into CASSQDDRDRVYNEQFF.

This clonotype occurred many times. Written as DNA, the CDR3 is TGTGCCAGCAGCTTATGGGGACTACACACAGATACGCAGTATTTT. It translates to CASSLWGLHTDTQYF. The V call is TRBV7-3, the J call TRBJ2-3, with 7 bases aligning to TRBD2. V lost 2 bases, J lost 2 bases, and 4 bases stayed unmatched. Germline V lookup: CDR1 SGHTA, CDR2 FQGTGA. The CDR3 is 15 residues long.

The chain employs TRBV7-8 and TRBJ2-5; 9 bases line up with TRBD2. The CDR3 has 17 amino acids. From germline, CDR1 is SGHVS and CDR2 FQNEAQ. J gave up 4 bases and V 4 bases, and 13 bases lay outside the gene matches. This chain's CDR3 is CASSSTPLAGVSETQYF. DNA of the CDR3: TGTGCCAGCAGCTCAACCCCCTTAGCGGGAGTATCAGAGACCCAGTACTTC.

This sequence joins TRBV27 and TRBJ2-7; D gene ambiguous. The CDR3 length is 14 residues. Germline V CDR1 and CDR2: MNHEY, SMNVEV (reference sequence). V gave up 3 bases and J gave up 6 bases, with 15 bases separating them. In DNA form, the CDR3 reads TGTGCCAGCAGTTTGTTGGGCCCGTTGGGCGAGCAGTACTTC. Protein product: CASSLLGPLGEQYF.

At least ten counts were recorded for this clonotype. The gene calls are TRBV12-3 or TRBV12-4 and TRBJ2-1, with 10 bases matching TRBD2. V was pared by 6 bases and J by 5 bases, with 4 bases of the junction left unmatched. The CDR3 loop spans 14 amino acids. CDR3 nucleotides: TGTGCCAGCAGAAGACTAGCGGGTGACAATGAGCAGTTCTTC. It encodes CASRRLAGDNEQFF.

CDR3 loop: CASSLGGTGVFNEQFF. The CDR3 nucleotides read TGTGCCAGCAGCTTAGGTGGGACAGGGGTATTCAATGAGCAGTTCTTC. The gene calls are TRBV7-9 and TRBJ2-1; 10 bases fit TRBD1. The length of the CDR3 is 16 residues. Trimming at V came to 1 base and at J to 6 bases, leaving 6 bases not matched to a gene. CDR1 is SEHNR and CDR2 is FQNEAQ in the germline V gene (reference sequence).

This clonotype has more than one count but fewer than ten. The rearrangement joins TRBV6-2 or TRBV6-3 to TRBJ2-1; possibly TRBD2 for D (6 bases). Germline loops: CDR1 MNHEY, CDR2 SVGEGT. Trimming stripped 0 bases from V and 2 bases from J, with 11 bases between. The CDR3 runs to 16 residues. CDR3 in DNA: TGTGCCAGCAGTTACTCGGTCCCGGGAGCCTACAATGAGCAGTTCTTC. Its translation: CASSYSVPGAYNEQFF.

This clonotype was seen repeatedly, ten times or more. This chain uses TRBV12-3 or TRBV12-4 with TRBJ1-3; D not certain. The CDR3 extends over 13 amino acids. With 1 base removed from V and 2 bases from J, the gap between germline ends came to 3 bases. The DNA of the CDR3 is TGTGCCAGCAGTTTAGGTCCTGGAAACACCATATATTTT. Encoded protein: CASSLGPGNTIYF.

Many counts were recorded for this clonotype. The genes are TRBV5-6 and TRBJ1-1; D gene unclear. Germline V gives CDR1 SGHDT, CDR2 YYEEEE. The CDR3 loop spans 12 amino acids. Between the trimmed V and J ends, which lost 2 bases and 1 base, there was a span of 3 bases. CDR3 bases: TGTGCCAGCAGCTTAACGAACACTGAAGCTTTCTTT. Its protein product is CASSLTNTEAFF.

This clonotype was observed a few times. The genes are TRBV20-1 and TRBJ2-7; TRBD1 agrees at 7 bases. Germline CDR1 DFQATT, CDR2 SNEGSKA (reference sequence). The trim removed 2 bases at V and 1 base at J, leaving 8 bases unmatched. The CDR3 contains 15 residues. CDR3 in amino acids: CSARPDRDLSYEQYF. In DNA form, the CDR3 reads TGCAGTGCTAGACCAGACAGGGACCTTTCCTACGAGCAGTACTTC.

This clonotype has more than one count but fewer than ten. V is TRBV2 and J is TRBJ2-3, with no clear D. The CDR3 spans 17 residues. Trimming took off 1 base at V and 1 base at J, with 15 bases between the two ends. Germline assignment: CDR1 SNHLY and CDR2 FYNNEI. Here the CDR3 DNA reads TGTGCCAGCAGTGAAGGCTCCACCGTCCCTGGCACAGATACGCAGTATTTT. It codes for CASSEGSTVPGTDTQYF.

The sample holds a few counts of this clonotype. V and J are TRBV9 and TRBJ2-7; TRBD1 matches 10 bases. V shed 3 bases, J shed 1 base, and the junction held 7 bases outside the gene matches. This CDR3 contains 16 residues. Germline values: CDR1 SGDLS, CDR2 YYNGEE. The CDR3 protein is CASSDPPGQGSYEQYF. The CDR3, as DNA: TGTGCCAGCAGCGACCCACCGGGACAGGGGTCCTACGAGCAGTACTTC.

This clonotype was observed a handful of times. J is TRBJ2-3 and V is TRBV2; D remains ambiguous. The CDR3 spans 13 residues. Germline values: CDR1 SNHLY, CDR2 FYNNEI. The V and J ends lost 7 bases and 0 bases respectively, with 8 bases between them. CDR3 region: CASNPSSTDTQYF. The CDR3 coding sequence is TGTGCCAGCAACCCTAGTAGCACAGATACGCAGTATTTT.

This clonotype was recorded a few times. This chain links TRBV28 with TRBJ2-3, with unresolved D. This CDR3 spans 13 amino acids. V shed 8 bases and J shed 2 bases, with 11 bases lying between them. Germline values: CDR1 MDHEN, CDR2 SYDVKM. Written as DNA, the CDR3 is TGTGCCAGCGTGTTGGGGTACACAGATACGCAGTATTTT. Its translation: CASVLGYTDTQYF.

This clonotype appeared a few times. The chain employs TRBV4-3 and TRBJ2-3; D may be TRBD2 (5 bases). The CDR3 is 15 residues long. Germline V CDR1 and CDR2: LGHNA, YSLEER. V lost 0 bases and J lost 4, with 11 bases in between. The CDR3 DNA is TGCGCCAGCAGCCAAGATTTGCGGGCCCCAGATACGCAGTATTTT. It codes for CASSQDLRAPDTQYF.

This clonotype was recorded many times. The rearrangement uses TRBV29-1 and TRBJ2-1, with 7 bases aligning to TRBD1. The V gene end was trimmed by 5 bases and the J gene end by 5 bases; junction bases not matched to a gene: 6. This CDR3 comprises 13 residues. Germline V gives CDR1 SQVTM, CDR2 ANQGSEA. The CDR3 nucleotides are TGCAGCGTTATAACCGGGACAGACAATGAGCAGTTCTTC. Its translation: CSVITGTDNEQFF.

This clonotype was observed a few times. V and J are TRBV27 and TRBJ2-5; 9 bases line up with TRBD2. After removal of 2 bases from V and 1 base from J, the junction contained 2 bases not matched to a gene. The CDR3 length is 15 residues. CDR1 and CDR2 (germline): MNHEY, SMNVEV (reference sequence). The CDR3 region is CASSLGGRAQETQYF. The CDR3 nucleotides are TGTGCCAGCAGTTTAGGCGGGAGGGCCCAAGAGACCCAGTACTTC.

This chain joins TRBV6-5 and TRBJ2-3; 7 bases agree with TRBD2. CDR1 MNHEY and CDR2 SVGAGI come from the germline V gene. There are 14 residues in the CDR3. J was trimmed by 2 bases and V by 4 bases; bases with no gene match: 3. The CDR3: CASSSLAATDTQYF. The CDR3, as DNA: TGTGCCAGCAGTTCTCTAGCGGCCACAGATACGCAGTATTTT.

The chain recombines TRBV28 with TRBJ1-6, with a tentative D call TRBD1 (5 bases). The germline CDR1 and CDR2 sequences are MDHEN and SYDVKM. The CDR3 spans 14 residues. The ends were cut back, 2 bases at V and 10 bases at J, with 12 bases in the middle. CDR3 DNA: TGTGCCAGCAGTTTAGACAGCATGGGGTCACCCCTCCACTTT. This gives the protein CASSLDSMGSPLHF. Filled out from reference TRBV28 and TRBJ1-6, the complete variable domain reads DVKVTQSSRYLVKRTGEKVFLECVQDMDHENMFWYRQDPGLGLRLIYFSYDVKMKEKGDIPEGYSVSREKKERFSLILESASTNQTSMYLCASSLDSMGSPLHFGNGTRLTVT.

This clonotype was seen ten or more times. The CDR3 loop reads CSAREGGEGQPQHF. The CDR3 DNA is TGCAGTGCTAGAGAGGGGGGGGAAGGTCAGCCCCAGCATTTT. The V call is TRBV20-1, the J call TRBJ1-5, with a tentative D call TRBD1 (5 bases). CDR1 DFQATT and CDR2 SNEGSKA come from the germline V gene (reference sequence). The length of the CDR3 is 14 residues. The ends were cut back, 0 bases at V and 6 bases at J, with 12 bases in the middle.

This clonotype showed up many times. The gene calls are TRBV27 and TRBJ2-5; D remains unclear. CDR3 length: 14 amino acids. Between the trimmed V and J ends, which lost 1 base and 2 bases, there was a span of 8 bases. The germline V gene encodes CDR1 MNHEY and CDR2 SMNVEV (reference sequence). The CDR3 DNA reads as TGTGCCAGCAGTTTATTCACAAATCAAGAGACCCAGTACTTC. It encodes CASSLFTNQETQYF.

This chain uses TRBV6-2 or TRBV6-3 with TRBJ2-3; 11 bases fit TRBD1. Germline lookup yields CDR1 MNHEY and CDR2 SVGEGT. The V segment lost 2 bases and the J segment 5 bases; nucleotides outside the gene matches: 6. The CDR3 is made up of 16 amino acids. CDR3 sequence reads: CASSYLGQGAVDTQYF. In DNA form, the CDR3 reads TGTGCCAGCAGTTACCTAGGACAGGGGGCAGTAGATACGCAGTATTTT.

This clonotype has a count of ten or more. This sequence joins TRBV9 and TRBJ2-1; D is unresolved. The germline gives CDR1 SGDLS, CDR2 YYNGEE. This CDR3 contains 10 residues. The V and J ends lost 5 bases and 6 bases respectively, with 3 bases between them. CDR3 in DNA: TGTGCCAGCAGTGGCAATGAGCAGTTCTTC. This codes for CASSGNEQFF.

V is TRBV29-1 and J is TRBJ1-2; D gene uncertain. The CDR3 is 14 amino acids. V gave up 3 bases and J gave up 4 bases, with 15 bases separating them. Germline-derived CDR1 and CDR2 are SQVTM and ANQGSEA. CDR3 protein: CSVDNGGVSYGYTF. In nucleotides, the CDR3 is TGCAGCGTTGATAATGGTGGGGTTAGCTATGGCTACACCTTC.

Many counts were recorded for this clonotype. The genes are TRBV27 and TRBJ1-5; D remains ambiguous. The CDR3 consists of 13 residues. Trimming cost V 6 bases and J 7 bases, with 13 bases left between them. In germline, CDR1 is MNHEY, CDR2 SMNVEV (reference sequence). CDR3 DNA: TGTGCCAGCAGCTTACGGAATTGGCAGCCCCAGCATTTT. Its translation: CASSLRNWQPQHF.